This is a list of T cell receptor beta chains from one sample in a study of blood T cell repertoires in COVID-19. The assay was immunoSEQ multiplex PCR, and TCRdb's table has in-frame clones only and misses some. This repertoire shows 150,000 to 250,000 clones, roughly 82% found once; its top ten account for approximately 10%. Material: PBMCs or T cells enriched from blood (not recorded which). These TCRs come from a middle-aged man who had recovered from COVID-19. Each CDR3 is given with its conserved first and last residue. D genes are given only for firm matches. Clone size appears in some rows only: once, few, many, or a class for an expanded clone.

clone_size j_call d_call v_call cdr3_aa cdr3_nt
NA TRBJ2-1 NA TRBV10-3 CAISEGYQRGYNEQFF TGTGCCATCAGTGAGGGGTACCAAAGAGGGTACAATGAGCAGTTCTTC
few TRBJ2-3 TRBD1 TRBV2 CASRTRDRAEGDTQYF TGTGCCAGCAGGACCCGGGACAGGGCAGAGGGAGATACGCAGTATTTT
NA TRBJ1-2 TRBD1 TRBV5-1 CASSFGTGMANYGYTF TGCGCCAGCAGCTTTGGGACAGGGATGGCTAACTATGGCTACACCTTC
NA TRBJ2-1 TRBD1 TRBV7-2 CASSPRQGGAYNEQFF TGTGCCAGCAGCCCAAGACAGGGTGGGGCCTACAATGAGCAGTTCTTC
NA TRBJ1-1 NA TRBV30 CAWSRGLVGTEAFF TGTGCCTGGAGCCGAGGGCTCGTAGGAACGGAAGCTTTCTTT
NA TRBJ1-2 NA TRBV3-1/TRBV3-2 CASSQGGGDYGYTF TGTGCCAGCAGCCAAGGCGGGGGGGACTATGGCTACACCTTC
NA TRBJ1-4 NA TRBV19 CASSISQVTGPLEKLFF TGTGCCAGTAGTATATCGCAAGTTACGGGTCCTCTTGAAAAACTGTTTTTT
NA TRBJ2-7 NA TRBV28 CASSQWGLGEKSYEQYF TGTGCCAGCAGTCAATGGGGTCTAGGGGAAAAGTCCTACGAGCAGTACTTC
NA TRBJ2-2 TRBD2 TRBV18 CASSPLRTSGAKGGELFF TGTGCCAGCTCACCTCTCCGGACTAGCGGAGCCAAGGGCGGGGAGCTGTTTTTT
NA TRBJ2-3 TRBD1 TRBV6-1 CASSEMTGTDTQYF TGTGCCAGCAGTGAGATGACAGGGACAGATACGCAGTATTTT
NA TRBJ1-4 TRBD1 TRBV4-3 CASSQGDRDNEKLFF TGCGCCAGCAGCCAAGGGGACAGGGACAATGAAAAACTGTTTTTT
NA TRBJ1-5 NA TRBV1 CTSRDTTNFYTGCQPQHF TGCACCAGCCGGGACACGACCAACTTCTATACCGGGTGTCAGCCCCAGCATTTT
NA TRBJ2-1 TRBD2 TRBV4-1 CASSQGTSVSQFF TGCGCCAGCAGCCAAGGGACTAGCGTCTCCCAGTTCTTC
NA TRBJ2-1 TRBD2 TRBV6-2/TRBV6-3 CASSQPGLAHHNEQFF TGTGCCAGCAGTCAACCGGGACTAGCGCACCACAATGAGCAGTTCTTC
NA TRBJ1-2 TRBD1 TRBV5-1 CASSVDRGRDGYTF TGCGCCAGCAGCGTTGACAGGGGTCGAGACGGCTACACCTTC
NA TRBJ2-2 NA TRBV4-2 CASSYPRQAGAGELFF TGTGCCAGCAGCTACCCCCGACAGGCGGGTGCCGGGGAGCTGTTTTTT
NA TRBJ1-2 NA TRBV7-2 CASSLASGDLYGYTF TGTGCCAGCAGCTTAGCAAGCGGGGACCTCTATGGCTACACCTTC
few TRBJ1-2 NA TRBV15 CATSSLAESNYGYTF TGTGCCACCAGCTCCTTAGCTGAGAGTAACTATGGCTACACCTTC
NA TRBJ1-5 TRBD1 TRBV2 CASRTGGNQPQHF TGTGCCAGCAGGACAGGGGGCAATCAGCCCCAGCATTTT
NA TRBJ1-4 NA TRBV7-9 CASTPGGPLGLNEKLFF TGTGCCAGCACCCCCGGGGGACCGTTGGGGTTGAATGAAAAACTGTTTTTT
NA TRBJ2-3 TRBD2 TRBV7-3 CASSLPGRTDTQYF TGTGCCAGCAGCTTACCCGGGAGGACAGATACGCAGTATTTT
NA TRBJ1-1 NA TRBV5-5 CASSFTQQAGSEAFF TGTGCCAGCAGCTTTACCCAGCAGGCTGGATCTGAAGCTTTCTTT
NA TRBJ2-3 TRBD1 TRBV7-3 CASSSLQGGTDTQYF TGTGCCAGCAGCTCCTTACAGGGGGGCACAGATACGCAGTATTTT
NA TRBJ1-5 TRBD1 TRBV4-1 CASSQGDRERPQHF TGCGCCAGCAGCCAAGGGGACAGGGAGAGGCCCCAGCATTTT
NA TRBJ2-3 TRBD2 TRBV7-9 CASSLALAGADTQYF TGTGCCAGCAGCTTAGCGCTAGCGGGAGCGGATACGCAGTATTTT
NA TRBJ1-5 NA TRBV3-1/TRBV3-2 CASSQDEVQPQHF TGTGCCAGCAGCCAAGACGAGGTCCAGCCCCAGCATTTT
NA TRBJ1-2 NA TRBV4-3 CASSADPTGRRGYTF TGCGCCAGCAGCGCGGATCCTACAGGACGGAGAGGCTACACCTTC
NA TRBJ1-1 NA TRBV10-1 CASSERELNTEAFF TGCGCCAGCAGTGAACGGGAGCTGAACACTGAAGCTTTCTTT
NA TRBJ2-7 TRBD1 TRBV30 CAWSVKPGQGAYEQYF TGTGCCTGGAGTGTTAAGCCGGGACAGGGGGCCTACGAGCAGTACTTC
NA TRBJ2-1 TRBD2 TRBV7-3 CASSLGTTNEQFF TGTGCCAGCAGCTTAGGGACTACAAATGAGCAGTTCTTC
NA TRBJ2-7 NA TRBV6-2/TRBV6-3 CASSPLRYEQYF TGTGCCAGCAGCCCACTCCGTTACGAGCAGTACTTC
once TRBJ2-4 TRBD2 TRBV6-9 CASTSSGGGATSGRFLAKNIQYF TGTGCCAGCACCTCCTCGGGGGGGGGAGCAACTAGCGGGAGATTTCTAGCCAAAAACATTCAGTACTTC
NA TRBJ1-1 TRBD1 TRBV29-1 CSVEGTDRAALNTEAFF TGCAGCGTTGAAGGTACCGACAGGGCCGCCTTGAACACTGAAGCTTTCTTT
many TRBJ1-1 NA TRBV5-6 CASSLITGRTEAFF TGTGCCAGCAGCTTGATTACGGGTCGGACTGAAGCTTTCTTT
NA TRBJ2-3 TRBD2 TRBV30 CAWGTTFSTDTQYF TGTGCCTGGGGGACTACTTTTAGCACAGATACGCAGTATTTT
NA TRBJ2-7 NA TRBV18 CASSRQEENYEQYF TGTGCCAGCTCACGACAGGAGGAGAATTACGAGCAGTACTTC
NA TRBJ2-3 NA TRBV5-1 CASSESDTQYF TGCGCCAGCAGCGAGTCAGATACGCAGTATTTT
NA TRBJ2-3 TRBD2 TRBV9 CASSATSVTDTQYF TGTGCCAGCAGCGCAACTAGCGTCACAGATACGCAGTATTTT
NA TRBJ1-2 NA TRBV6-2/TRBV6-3 CASSQGRDYGYTF TGTGCCAGCAGTCAGGGCAGGGACTATGGCTACACCTTC
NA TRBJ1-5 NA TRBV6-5 CASSNGGYQPQHF TGTGCCAGCAGCAACGGGGGTTATCAGCCCCAGCATTTT
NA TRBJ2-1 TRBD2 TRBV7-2 CASTLGLAGVVDEQFF TGTGCCAGCACTCTAGGTCTAGCGGGAGTAGTCGATGAGCAGTTCTTC
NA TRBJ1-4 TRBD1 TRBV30 CAWQGARWEKLFF TGTGCCTGGCAGGGGGCGCGGTGGGAAAAACTGTTTTTT
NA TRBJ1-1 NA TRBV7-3 CASSLTSGNTEAFF TGTGCCAGCAGCTTAACATCAGGGAACACTGAAGCTTTCTTT
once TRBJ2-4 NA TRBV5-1 CASSTGHLFNIQYF TGCGCCAGCAGCACTGGACACCTTTTCAACATTCAGTACTTC
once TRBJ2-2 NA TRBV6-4 CASSDSDFTGELFF TGTGCCAGCAGTGACTCAGACTTCACCGGGGAGCTGTTTTTT
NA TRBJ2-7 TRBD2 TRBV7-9 CASISGTWGTSFPYEQYF TGTGCCAGCATCTCCGGGACTTGGGGGACTAGCTTCCCCTACGAGCAGTACTTC
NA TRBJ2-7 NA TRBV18 CASSPATRVHEQYF TGTGCCAGCTCACCGGCTACCAGGGTACACGAGCAGTACTTC
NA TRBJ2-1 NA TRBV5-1 CASSPAVLSYNEQFF TGCGCCAGCAGCCCGGCGGTCCTCTCCTACAATGAGCAGTTCTTC
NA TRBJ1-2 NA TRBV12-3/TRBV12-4 CASSPTGSDGYTF TGTGCCAGCAGCCCAACAGGGAGTGATGGCTACACCTTC
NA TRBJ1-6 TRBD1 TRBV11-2 CASSLAAQGGSPLHF TGTGCCAGCAGCTTAGCGGCCCAGGGGGGTTCACCCCTCCACTTT
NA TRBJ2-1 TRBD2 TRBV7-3 CASSPDWGSGGEQFF TGTGCCAGCAGCCCCGATTGGGGGAGCGGGGGTGAGCAGTTCTTC
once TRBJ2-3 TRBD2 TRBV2 CASSGLAGGGGTDTQYF TGTGCCAGCAGTGGCCTAGCGGGAGGGGGAGGCACAGATACGCAGTATTTT
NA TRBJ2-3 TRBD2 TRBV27 CASSLSRTSGSTDTQYF TGTGCCAGCAGTTTATCTCGGACTAGCGGGAGCACAGATACGCAGTATTTT